This is a list of T cell receptor beta chains from one sample in a study of neurological immune-mediated disorders. TCRdb analysed the 5' RACE reads with MiXCR anew, one entry per CDR3 protein. Among some 77,000 distinct CDR3 sequences listed, about 13% were seen once. The sample taken for sequencing was PBMCs. The receptors here all came from a female donor with HTLV-1-associated myelopathy (HAM/TSP). Each CDR3 is given with its conserved first and last residue. D genes are given only for firm matches. Clone size is not always given. Where it is, it says once, few, many or a class for expanded clones.

cdr3_nt cdr3_aa d_call j_call clone_size v_call
TGTGCCAGCAGTGAAGCGACTAGCTCGGATACGCAGTATTTT CASSEATSSDTQYF TRBD2 TRBJ2-3 many TRBV2
TGTGCCAGCAGCTTGACTGGAGAAGATACGCAGTATTTT CASSLTGEDTQYF NA TRBJ2-3 NA TRBV12-3/TRBV12-4
TGTGCCAGCAGTGAGGACAGGGGAAGCTATGGCTACACCTTC CASSEDRGSYGYTF TRBD1 TRBJ1-2 many TRBV2
TGTGCCAGCAGTTTAGCGGGGGCAGGAAACACCATATATTTT CASSLAGAGNTIYF NA TRBJ1-3 many TRBV12-3/TRBV12-4
TGCGCCAGCAGTGCCGGGACAGGGAATATTGGGGAGCAGTTCTTC CASSAGTGNIGEQFF TRBD1 TRBJ2-1 many TRBV10-2
TGCAGTGATGGGGTTGTAGTCACTGAAGCTTTCTTT CSDGVVVTEAFF NA TRBJ1-1 NA TRBV20-1
TGTGCCAGCAGCACCCGGACCGGCAAAGAGACCCAGTACTTC CASSTRTGKETQYF NA TRBJ2-5 many TRBV5-5
TGCAGTGCTAGGGGACAGGGAAGAGGTACGTCCGGGAACACTGAAGCTTTCTTT CSARGQGRGTSGNTEAFF TRBD1 TRBJ1-1 many TRBV20-1
TGTGCCAGCGAGGGGAATAGCAATGAGCAGTTCTTC CASEGNSNEQFF NA TRBJ2-1 many TRBV11-2
TGCGCCAGCAGTTGGCTGGACAGGGCTTCTATGAACACTGAAGCTTTCTTT CASSWLDRASMNTEAFF TRBD1 TRBJ1-1 many TRBV5-1
TGTGCCAGCAGCTTGGATGGGGTTTACAGCTATGGCTACACCTTC CASSLDGVYSYGYTF NA TRBJ1-2 many TRBV5-5
TGTGCCAGCAGCCAACTTCAACAGGGGCAAAAACTGTTTTTT CASSQLQQGQKLFF TRBD1 TRBJ1-4 many TRBV4-2
TGTGCCAGCAGTTTACCACCCCTGGGTTACCAGTACTTC CASSLPPLGYQYF NA TRBJ2-5 many TRBV28
TGTGCCAGCAGCCCCTCTCCGGAATACGAGCAGTACTTC CASSPSPEYEQYF NA TRBJ2-7 many TRBV9
TGCAGCGGCTGGGACAGGGCCACAGATACGCAGTATTTT CSGWDRATDTQYF TRBD1 TRBJ2-3 many TRBV29-1
TGCAGTGCGAGCCGGGACAGGGTTTTGTCGGACACTGAAGCTTTCTTT CSASRDRVLSDTEAFF TRBD1 TRBJ1-1 medium-sized TRBV20-1
TGCGCCAGCAGCCAAGCCAACGGGGGGCCCACCTACGAGCAGTACTTC CASSQANGGPTYEQYF NA TRBJ2-7 many TRBV4-1
TGCGCCAGCAGCTTGTACAGTGGTGCCTACGAGCAGTACTTC CASSLYSGAYEQYF NA TRBJ2-7 many TRBV5-1
TGTGCCAGCAGTTTGGGGGGAAAAGCTAACTATGGCTACACCTTC CASSLGGKANYGYTF NA TRBJ1-2 many TRBV28
TGCGCCAGCAGCCAAGTCGGAGCGGGGGGACCCTACGAGCAGTACTTC CASSQVGAGGPYEQYF TRBD2 TRBJ2-7 many TRBV4-1
TGTGCCAGCAACTTGGGGTATGGGGCAGATACGCAGTATTTT CASNLGYGADTQYF NA TRBJ2-3 many TRBV7-2
TGCGCCAGCAGCTTGGTCCCAGGGGGCCGATTGGATACGCAGTATTTT CASSLVPGGRLDTQYF TRBD1 TRBJ2-3 many TRBV5-1
TGCGCCAGCAGCCAAGTTTGGCGGGGGGGCCCAGGCGAGCAGTTCTTC CASSQVWRGGPGEQFF TRBD2 TRBJ2-1 many TRBV4-1
TGTGCCAGCAGTGAAAGGGGACAGGGGTATGCGACCCAGTACTTC CASSERGQGYATQYF TRBD1 TRBJ2-5 few TRBV2
TGTGCCAGCAGTTACAGGACACCGCAAGAGACCCAGTACTTC CASSYRTPQETQYF NA TRBJ2-5 many TRBV6-2/TRBV6-3
TGTGCCAGCAGCTCGCCTGCCCCAAGTGACAATGAGCAGTTCTTC CASSSPAPSDNEQFF NA TRBJ2-1 many TRBV5-6
TGCGCCAGCAGCCCGACCGGGACAGGCTCCACTGAAGCTTTCTTT CASSPTGTGSTEAFF TRBD1 TRBJ1-1 many TRBV5-1
TGTGCCACCCAATTCGGCAGCGATACGCAGTATTTT CATQFGSDTQYF NA TRBJ2-3 many TRBV28
TGTGCCAGCAGGAGACTCCCGGGACAGGGAACAGATACGCAGTATTTT CASRRLPGQGTDTQYF TRBD1 TRBJ2-3 many TRBV28
TGCGCCAGCAGATTGGGGCTAGCGGGGGAGACAGATACGCAGTATTTT CASRLGLAGETDTQYF TRBD2 TRBJ2-3 NA TRBV5-1
TGTGCCAGCAGCTTAGTAGGGGGAGGTAACACTGAAGCTTTCTTT CASSLVGGGNTEAFF NA TRBJ1-1 many TRBV7-9
TGCAGCGCCCGGGGTACCTCTGGAAACACCATATATTTT CSARGTSGNTIYF NA TRBJ1-3 many TRBV29-1
TGTGCCAGCAGTGAGAAACGACAGGGGTACGCAGATACGCAGTATTTT CASSEKRQGYADTQYF TRBD1 TRBJ2-3 NA TRBV6-1
TGTGCCAGCAGCTTGGTCAGGGGGCACGACGAGCAGTACTTC CASSLVRGHDEQYF TRBD1 TRBJ2-7 many TRBV11-2
TGCGCCAGCAGACCCAGGGGGAGCGGGGGAGACACCGGGGAGCTGTTTTTT CASRPRGSGGDTGELFF NA TRBJ2-2 many TRBV4-1
TGCGCCAGCAGCTTGTTTGGGCAGAACAATGAGCAGTTCTTC CASSLFGQNNEQFF NA TRBJ2-1 many TRBV5-1
TGCAGCGTTGGAATGGATTGGTACGAGCAGTACTTC CSVGMDWYEQYF NA TRBJ2-7 many TRBV29-1
TGTGCCAGCAGTGGGGTCAGAATCACCGGGGAGCTGTTTTTT CASSGVRITGELFF NA TRBJ2-2 NA TRBV6-1
TGTGCCAGCACCCACGGGGTGGGCGAGCAGTACTTC CASTHGVGEQYF NA TRBJ2-7 many TRBV3-1
TGTGCCAGCAGGAGATCGGGACTCAGCTCCTACAATGAGCAGTTCTTC CASRRSGLSSYNEQFF NA TRBJ2-1 many TRBV12-3/TRBV12-4
TGTGCCAGCAGCCCGGACAGGGCCGGGCACGGGGAGCTGTTTTTT CASSPDRAGHGELFF TRBD1 TRBJ2-2 many TRBV7-9
TGTGCCAGCAGCTTGGTCCGGTCAGTCAGCACAGATACGCAGTATTTT CASSLVRSVSTDTQYF NA TRBJ2-3 many TRBV5-6
TGTGCCAGCAGCCTCCCGGGGGGGGGCCCTAGGGACAATGAGCAGTTCTTC CASSLPGGGPRDNEQFF TRBD2 TRBJ2-1 many TRBV28
TGTGCCAGCAGCGTAGATCAAGCGGGGGCCGGGGAGCTGTTTTTT CASSVDQAGAGELFF TRBD2 TRBJ2-2 many TRBV9
TGTGCCAGCACCCCAGGGGGATCGGTCTATGGCTACACCTTC CASTPGGSVYGYTF TRBD1 TRBJ1-2 many TRBV11-2
TGCGCCAGCAGCTTGGATATAGCTGAGCAGTTCTTC CASSLDIAEQFF NA TRBJ2-1 many TRBV5-1
TGTGCCAGCAGTCGAATGGACAGGGGTAGATACGAGCAGTACTTC CASSRMDRGRYEQYF TRBD1 TRBJ2-7 few TRBV14
TGCGCCAGCAGCGCCCGACAGGGCACGGGTGAGACCCAGTACTTC CASSARQGTGETQYF TRBD1 TRBJ2-5 many TRBV5-1
TGTGCCAGCAGCCAAGAATCTCTCTACTACGAGCAGTACTTC CASSQESLYYEQYF NA TRBJ2-7 many TRBV4-2
TGTGCCAGCAGCTTGGTACCGGTCGCGAACACCGGGGAGCTGTTTTTT CASSLVPVANTGELFF NA TRBJ2-2 many TRBV5-6
TGCAGCGTCATTGGACAGAGCGGAACCAGGAACACTGAAGCTTTCTTT CSVIGQSGTRNTEAFF NA TRBJ1-1 many TRBV29-1
TGCGCCAGCAGCCAGGGGTACAATGAGCAGTTCTTC CASSQGYNEQFF NA TRBJ2-1 many TRBV5-1
TGCAGCGTGGAGCCCGGAATTGGGGGGACTAGCGGGGAGCTGTTTTTT CSVEPGIGGTSGELFF TRBD2 TRBJ2-2 many TRBV29-1
TGCGCCAGCAGCTTCAACACAGGGTCGAGCACCGGGGAGCTGTTTTTT CASSFNTGSSTGELFF NA TRBJ2-2 many TRBV5-1
TGTGCCAGCAGTGAAGCGGTTGGTTCGGGGGTGCTGTTTTTT CASSEAVGSGVLFF NA TRBJ2-2 many TRBV2
TGCGCCAGCAGCCAAGACTCGGGGGGTGTTTACAATGAGCAGTTCTTC CASSQDSGGVYNEQFF TRBD2 TRBJ2-1 NA TRBV4-1
TGTGCCATCAGCTTAGCGCTTCGACCATGGAGCTCCTACAATGAGCAGTTCTTC CAISLALRPWSSYNEQFF NA TRBJ2-1 many TRBV10-3
TGTGCCAGCAGTTTTGCAGGGGGAGAGACCCAGTACTTC CASSFAGGETQYF TRBD1 TRBJ2-5 many TRBV28